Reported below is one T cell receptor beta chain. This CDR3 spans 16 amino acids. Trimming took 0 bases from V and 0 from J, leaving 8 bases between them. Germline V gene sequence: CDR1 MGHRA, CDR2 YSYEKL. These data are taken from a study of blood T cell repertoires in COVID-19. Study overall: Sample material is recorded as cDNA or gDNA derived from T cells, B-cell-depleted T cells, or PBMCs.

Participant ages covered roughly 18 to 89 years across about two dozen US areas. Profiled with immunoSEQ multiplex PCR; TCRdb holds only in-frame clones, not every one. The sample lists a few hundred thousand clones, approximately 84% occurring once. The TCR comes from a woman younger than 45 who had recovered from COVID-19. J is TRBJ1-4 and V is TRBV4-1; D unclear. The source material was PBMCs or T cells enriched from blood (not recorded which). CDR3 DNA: TGCGCCAGCAGCCAAGAGGGCCCCGCAACTAATGAAAAACTGTTTTTT. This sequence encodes CASSQEGPATNEKLFF.